This T cell receptor beta chain came from a study of CD8+ T cells in alopecia areata. TCR sequencing used cDNA made by reverse transcription of extracted RNA. Measured with immunoSEQ multiplex PCR; TCRdb has only the in-frame clones, and not every one. The repertoire consists of 150,000 or so clones, with 86% occurring once and the leading ten covering about 12%. This clone has only one observation. Treatment in this sample: oral pan-JAK inhibitor, 5-10 mg twice daily. Collected material from alopecia areata patients comprised lesional scalp punch biopsies and peripheral blood. The specimen was CD8+ T cells sorted from blood, collected at week 4, from a patient treated with tofacitinib. This sequence was found in a human donor with alopecia areata.

Here the CDR3 reads CASSQTSGRANEQFF. The DNA for the CDR3 is TGCGCCAGCAGCCAAACTAGCGGGAGGGCCAATGAGCAGTTCTTC. This chain joins TRBV4-1 and TRBJ2-1; 13 bases line up with TRBD2. The V gene's germline CDR1 is MGHRA and CDR2 YSYEKL. J lost 6 bases, V lost 2 bases, and 1 base had no gene match. The CDR3 extends over 15 amino acids.